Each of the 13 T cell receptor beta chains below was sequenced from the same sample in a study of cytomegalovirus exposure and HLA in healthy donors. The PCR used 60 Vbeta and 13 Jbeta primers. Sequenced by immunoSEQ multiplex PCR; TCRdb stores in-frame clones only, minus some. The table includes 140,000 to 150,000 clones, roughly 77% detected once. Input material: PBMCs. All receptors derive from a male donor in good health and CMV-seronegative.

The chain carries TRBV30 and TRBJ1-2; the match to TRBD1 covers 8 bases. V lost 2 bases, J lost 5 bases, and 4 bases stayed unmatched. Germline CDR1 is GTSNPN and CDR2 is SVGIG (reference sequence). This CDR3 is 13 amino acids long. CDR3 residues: CAWSFGQGYGYTF. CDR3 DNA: TGTGCCTGGAGTTTTGGACAGGGATATGGCTACACCTTC.

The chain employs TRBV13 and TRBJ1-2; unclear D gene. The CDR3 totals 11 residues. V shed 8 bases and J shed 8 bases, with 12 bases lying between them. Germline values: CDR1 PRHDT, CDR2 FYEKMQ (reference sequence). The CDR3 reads CASPAVGGYTF. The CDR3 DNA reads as TGTGCCAGCCCAGCGGTGGGAGGCTACACCTTC.

CDR3: CASSFQGGRNQPQHF. As DNA, the CDR3 is TGTGCCAGCAGCTTTCAAGGGGGACGCAATCAGCCCCAGCATTTT. V usage is TRBV7-8 and J usage is TRBJ1-5; TRBD1 is a possible D gene (6 bases). Trimming left V 3 bases short and J 2 bases short, with 11 bases between. Germline V lookup: CDR1 SGHVS, CDR2 FQNEAQ. There are 15 residues in the CDR3.

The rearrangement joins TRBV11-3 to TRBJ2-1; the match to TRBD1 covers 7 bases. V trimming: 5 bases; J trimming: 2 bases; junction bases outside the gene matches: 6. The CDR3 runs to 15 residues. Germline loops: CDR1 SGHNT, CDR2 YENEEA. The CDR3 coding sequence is TGTGCCAGCAGCCAGGACAGGTCCCCCTACAATGAGCAGTTCTTC. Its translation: CASSQDRSPYNEQFF.

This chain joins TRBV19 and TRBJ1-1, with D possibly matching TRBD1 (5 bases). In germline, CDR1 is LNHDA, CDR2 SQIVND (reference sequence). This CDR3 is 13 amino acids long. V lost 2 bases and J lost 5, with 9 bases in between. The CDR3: CASSIQGWTEAFF. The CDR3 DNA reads TGTGCCAGTAGTATACAGGGTTGGACTGAAGCTTTCTTT.

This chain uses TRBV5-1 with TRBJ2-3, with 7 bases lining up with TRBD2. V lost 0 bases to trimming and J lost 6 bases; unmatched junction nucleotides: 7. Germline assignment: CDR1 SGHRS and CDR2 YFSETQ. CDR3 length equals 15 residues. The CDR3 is CASSLAGKLADTQYF. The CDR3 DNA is TGCGCCAGCAGCTTGGCCGGGAAACTAGCGGATACGCAGTATTTT.

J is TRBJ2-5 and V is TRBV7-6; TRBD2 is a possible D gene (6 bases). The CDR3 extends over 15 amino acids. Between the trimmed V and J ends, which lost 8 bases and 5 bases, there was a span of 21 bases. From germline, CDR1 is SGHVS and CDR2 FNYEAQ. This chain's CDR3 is CASARAGPAGETQYF. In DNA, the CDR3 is TGTGCCAGCGCCCGCGCGGGACCGGCGGGGGAGACCCAGTACTTC.

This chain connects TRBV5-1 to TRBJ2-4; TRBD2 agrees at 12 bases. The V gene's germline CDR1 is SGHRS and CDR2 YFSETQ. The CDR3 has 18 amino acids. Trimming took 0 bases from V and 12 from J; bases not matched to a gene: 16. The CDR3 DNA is TGCGCCAGCAGCTTGGAAGGTCTAGCGGGAGGGCCGCGAGGCAGTCAGTACTTC. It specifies CASSLEGLAGGPRGSQYF.

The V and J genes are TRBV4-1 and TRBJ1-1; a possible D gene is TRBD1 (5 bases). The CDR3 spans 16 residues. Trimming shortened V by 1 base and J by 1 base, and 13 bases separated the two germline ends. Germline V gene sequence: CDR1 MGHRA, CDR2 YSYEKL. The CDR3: CASSQGGEGWNTEAFF. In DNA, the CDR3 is TGCGCCAGCAGCCAAGGGGGGGAGGGGTGGAACACTGAAGCTTTCTTT.

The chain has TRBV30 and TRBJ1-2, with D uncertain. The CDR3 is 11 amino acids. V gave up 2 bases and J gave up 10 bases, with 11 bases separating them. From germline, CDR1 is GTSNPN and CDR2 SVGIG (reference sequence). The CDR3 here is CAWSRGFHYTF. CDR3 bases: TGTGCCTGGAGTCGAGGGTTCCACTACACCTTC.

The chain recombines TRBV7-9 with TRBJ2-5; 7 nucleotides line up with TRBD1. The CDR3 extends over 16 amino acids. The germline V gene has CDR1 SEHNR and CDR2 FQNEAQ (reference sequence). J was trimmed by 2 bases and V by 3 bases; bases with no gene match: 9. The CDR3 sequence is CASSFSSGQAQETQYF. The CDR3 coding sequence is TGTGCCAGCAGCTTCTCCTCCGGACAGGCTCAAGAGACCCAGTACTTC.

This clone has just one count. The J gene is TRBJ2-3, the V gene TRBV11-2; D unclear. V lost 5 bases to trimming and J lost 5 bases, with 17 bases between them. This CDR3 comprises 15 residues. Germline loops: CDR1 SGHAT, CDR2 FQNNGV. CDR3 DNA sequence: TGTGCCAGCAGCACCCGAGGTCCCATCGGAGATACGCAGTATTTT. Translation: CASSTRGPIGDTQYF.

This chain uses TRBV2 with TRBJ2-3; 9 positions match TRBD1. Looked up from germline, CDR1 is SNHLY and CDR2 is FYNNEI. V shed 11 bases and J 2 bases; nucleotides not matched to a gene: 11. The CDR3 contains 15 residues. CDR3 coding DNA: TGTGCCTCCTCACGGGACAGGGCCTACACAGATACGCAGTATTTT. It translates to CASSRDRAYTDTQYF. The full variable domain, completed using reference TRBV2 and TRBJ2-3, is EPEVTQTPSHQVTQMGQEVILRCVPISNHLYFYWYRQILGQKVEFLVSFYNNEISEKSEIFDDQFSVERPDGSNFTLKIRSTKLEDSAMYFCASSRDRAYTDTQYFGPGTRLTVL.